Listed below are T cell receptor beta chains from one sample, sequenced in a study of OX40 agonist ivuxolimab in advanced cancers. The method was immunoSEQ multiplex PCR; TCRdb's version includes in-frame clones alone and lacks a portion of them. The sample yields approximately 66,000 clones, 80% to 85% seen once. Sequenced here: CD4+ or CD8+ T cells sorted from blood, sampled in a trial of the OX40 agonist ivuxolimab. Receptors originate from an adult with an advanced solid tumor such as melanoma, head and neck, liver or kidney cancer. CDR3s include the opening cysteine and the closing phenylalanine or tryptophan. The D gene is left open where the match is weak. Part of the rows lack a size; the others show once, few, many or a class for expanded clones.

size	V	J	D	DNA	CDR3
-	TRBV14	TRBJ1-6	-	TGTGCCAGCAGCCAGGTGGACGACTCACCCCTCCACTTT	CASSQVDDSPLHF
once	TRBV11-3	TRBJ1-6	TRBD1	TGTGCCAGCAGTAAATTTGGACAGGGGAATTCACCCCTCCACTTT	CASSKFGQGNSPLHF
-	TRBV6-6	TRBJ2-5	-	TGTGCCAGCAGTTATCAGGACGGGGGCCAAGAGACCCAGTACTTC	CASSYQDGGQETQYF
-	TRBV7-3	TRBJ2-1	-	TGTGCCAGCGCCTCCCAGAGGGACAATGAGCAGTTCTTC	CASASQRDNEQFF
-	TRBV30	TRBJ1-5	TRBD1	TGTGCCTGGAGTTTCCAGGGGGATCAGCCCCAGCATTTT	CAWSFQGDQPQHF
-	TRBV30	TRBJ1-4	-	TGTGCCTGGAGTGTACAGGGAGTCGAAAAACTGTTTTTT	CAWSVQGVEKLFF
-	TRBV5-1	TRBJ2-1	-	TGCGCCAGCAGCTTAGAAACCTCCTACAATGAGCAGTTCTTC	CASSLETSYNEQFF
-	TRBV7-3	TRBJ1-3	TRBD1	TGTGCCAGCAGCCCAAACGCCCGGACAGGGGAAGCGTCTGGAAACACCATATATTTT	CASSPNARTGEASGNTIYF
-	TRBV5-5	TRBJ1-1	-	TGTGCCAGCAGCTTCCAGGGAGGGGGAACTGAAGCTTTCTTT	CASSFQGGGTEAFF
-	TRBV10-3	TRBJ1-2	-	TGTGCCATCAGTGAGTCGGAGGATAACTATGGCTACACCTTC	CAISESEDNYGYTF
-	TRBV5-8	TRBJ1-5	TRBD1	TGTGCCAGCAGCTTGACCCCGGGACAGGGGGCATATCAGCCCCAGCATTTT	CASSLTPGQGAYQPQHF
-	TRBV30	TRBJ1-4	-	TGTGCCTGGACCGATGCAACTAATGAAAAACTGTTTTTT	CAWTDATNEKLFF
once	TRBV30	TRBJ1-2	-	TGTGCCTGCCATACAGGGAATGGTCGCTATGGCTACACCTTC	CACHTGNGRYGYTF
-	TRBV5-1	TRBJ1-2	TRBD1	TGCGCCAGCAGCTCACAGGGGAACTATGGCTACACCTTC	CASSSQGNYGYTF
few	TRBV6-5	TRBJ1-2	-	TGTGCCAGCAGTTACGGAGGGGCCGGCTACACCTTC	CASSYGGAGYTF
-	TRBV28	TRBJ1-2	-	TGTGCCAGCAGTCCGGGAACCTCTTTGGGTGGCTACACCTTC	CASSPGTSLGGYTF
-	TRBV2	TRBJ1-2	-	TGTGCCAGCAGTGAGTTAGGGGATGGCTACACCTTC	CASSELGDGYTF
-	TRBV10-3	TRBJ2-3	TRBD1	TGTGCCAGCAGGGTAGGGACAGGGATCGGAGATACGCAGTATTTT	CASRVGTGIGDTQYF
few	TRBV30	TRBJ2-7	-	TGTGCCTGGGGGACCCATGGCTCCTACGAGCAGTACTTC	CAWGTHGSYEQYF
-	TRBV19	TRBJ1-4	-	TGTGCCAGTAGTATACGGGACGGACCTAATGAAAAACTGTTTTTT	CASSIRDGPNEKLFF
-	TRBV2	TRBJ1-5	TRBD1	TGTGCCAGCAGTGCGGGACAGGGAGGGCAGCCCCAGCATTTT	CASSAGQGGQPQHF
-	TRBV30	TRBJ1-2	-	TGTGCCTGGAGACGGCCGACTCCTAACTATGGCTACACCTTC	CAWRRPTPNYGYTF
-	TRBV11-2	TRBJ2-1	-	TGTGCCAGCAGCTCTCTGAAGGATGGGGTTGAGCAGTTCTTC	CASSSLKDGVEQFF
once	TRBV5-1	TRBJ2-5	-	TGCGCCAGCCATTTGGACGGGGCGGGGGAGACCCAGTACTTC	CASHLDGAGETQYF
-	TRBV2	TRBJ2-7	-	TGTGCCAGCAGTGTCGGGAGCTACTCCTACGAGCAGTACTTC	CASSVGSYSYEQYF
-	TRBV7-3	TRBJ2-5	-	TGTGCCAGCAGCTTATTCGGGGAACAAGAGACCCAGTACTTC	CASSLFGEQETQYF
-	TRBV30	TRBJ1-6	TRBD1	TGTGCCTGCTCCGGGACAGGGGACTCACCCCTCCACTTT	CACSGTGDSPLHF
-	TRBV18	TRBJ1-1	-	TGTGCCAGCTCACCAGATGGGTGGACGCCGAAGCTTTTCTTT	CASSPDGWTPKLFF
-	TRBV10-3	TRBJ2-1	-	TGTGCCATTAGGACGGACCTCTCCTACAATGAGCAGTTCTTC	CAIRTDLSYNEQFF
-	TRBV27	TRBJ1-6	-	TGTGCCAGCAGTTCAGAACGGGATTCACCCCTCCACTTT	CASSSERDSPLHF
medium-sized	TRBV7-3	TRBJ1-6	TRBD1	TGTGCCAGCAGCTTAACGTTGAGCAGGACAGGGTCGGTTCCCCTCCACTTT	CASSLTLSRTGSVPLHF
-	TRBV25-1	TRBJ2-4	-	TGTGCCAGCAGTGCCCGGGGTTGGGCCAAAAACATTCAGTACTTC	CASSARGWAKNIQYF
once	TRBV7-9	TRBJ2-3	TRBD1	TGTGCCAGCAGCAAGACAGGGCAAAGCACAGATACGCAGTATTTT	CASSKTGQSTDTQYF
once	TRBV4-1	TRBJ2-5	TRBD1	TGCGCCAGCAGCAGGGGGCTGGTAGAGACCCAGTACTTC	CASSRGLVETQYF
-	TRBV4-2	TRBJ2-3	TRBD2	TGTGCCAGCAGCCAAGAACTGACTAGCGGGGGGAGGGCAGATACGCAGTATTTT	CASSQELTSGGRADTQYF